Each of the 6 T cell receptor beta chains below was sequenced from the same sample in a study of CD8+CD57+ T cells in acquired aplastic anemia. The patients chosen for sequencing had shown expansion of CD8+CD57+ cells (detected by flow cytometry). TCR beta VDJ and CDR3 were profiled, and genomic DNA was the template. TCRdb independently ran MiXCR on the reads; one entry per CDR3 protein. The sample holds approximately 180,000 distinct CDR3 sequences, roughly three fifths seen once. Sequencing input: sorted CD4+, CD8+, or CD8+CD57+ T cells (not recorded which) from PBMCs. These receptors were taken from a human donor with aplastic anemia.

The chain carries TRBV11-2 and TRBJ2-5; 8 bases map to TRBD1. The CDR3 loop spans 18 amino acids. With 5 bases clipped from V and 4 bases from J, the junction kept 18 bases outside the gene matches. The V gene's germline CDR1 is SGHAT and CDR2 FQNNGV. CDR3 DNA: TGTGCCAGCAGCGCAAAGCGTGGTTCAGGGGGCGTAGGAGAGACCCAGTACTTC. It encodes CASSAKRGSGGVGETQYF.

This sequence joins TRBV24-1 and TRBJ2-5; D gene unclear. From germline, CDR1 is KGHDR and CDR2 SFDVKD. V lost 2 bases, J lost 5 bases, and 14 bases lay in between. The CDR3 is made up of 15 amino acids. CDR3 DNA: TGTGCCACCAGTGATTCAGCAACTGCTTCGGAGACCCAGTACTTC. It translates to CATSDSATASETQYF.

This clonotype appeared a few times. The rearrangement uses TRBV24-1 and TRBJ1-2; 8 nucleotides line up with TRBD1. In germline, CDR1 is KGHDR, CDR2 SFDVKD. Trimming at V came to 3 bases and at J to 6 bases, leaving 5 bases not matched to a gene. This CDR3 region has 14 residues. The CDR3 protein is CATSDSWTGNGYTF. The CDR3 nucleotides are TGTGCCACCAGTGATAGTTGGACAGGGAATGGCTACACCTTC.

This sequence joins TRBV5-1 and TRBJ1-6; 10 bases map to TRBD1. Germline values: CDR1 SGHRS, CDR2 YFSETQ. Losses at the gene ends were 1 base for V and 5 bases for J; bases not matched to a gene: 3. The CDR3 covers 16 residues. Written as DNA, the CDR3 is TGCGCCAGCAGCTTGCTTGGGACAGGGGATAATTCACCCCTCCACTTT. Translated, it gives CASSLLGTGDNSPLHF.

V is TRBV7-9 and J is TRBJ2-1; the match to TRBD2 covers 11 bases. The ends lost 3 bases at V and 7 bases at J; junction bases unmatched: 11. This CDR3 contains 17 residues. The germline gives CDR1 SEHNR, CDR2 FQNEAQ (reference sequence). Here the CDR3 reads CASSFGLSGGAGNEQFF. The CDR3 DNA reads TGTGCCAGCAGCTTCGGCCTTAGCGGGGGGGCCGGGAATGAGCAGTTCTTC.

The chain couples TRBV20-1 to TRBJ2-7, with TRBD1 identical over 9 bases. The CDR3 has 16 amino acids. V lost 3 bases to trimming and J lost 5 bases; unmatched junction nucleotides: 14. Germline loops: CDR1 DFQATT, CDR2 SNEGSKA (reference sequence). The CDR3 DNA sequence: TGCAGTGCTAGTACACAGGGGGCAAGGGTCGTGGACGAGCAGTACTTC. Protein: CSASTQGARVVDEQYF.